This TCR beta chain is drawn from a study of CD8+CD57+ T cells in acquired aplastic anemia. Overall study: Each DNA sample taken from sorted CD4+ and CD8+ cells came to about 3.2 ug on average.

Germline lookup yields CDR1 SNHLY and CDR2 FYNNEI. The CDR3 extends over 14 amino acids. V was pared by 2 bases and J by 2 bases, with 7 bases between. The template for TCR beta VDJ and CDR3 sequence profiling was genomic DNA. TCRdb itself ran the reads through MiXCR, one entry per CDR3 protein. The sample has 200,000 to 250,000 distinct CDR3 sequences; 34% are singletons. Study conclusions and caveats: Patients and controls were found to share over 25 CD8+ CDR3 sequences.

This clonotype has a count of ten or more. As yet, its antigen is unknown. The chain is built from TRBV2 and TRBJ2-4; D not certain. The receptor's source is a human donor in good health, serving as a control. The sample comprised sorted CD4+, CD8+, or CD8+CD57+ T cells (not recorded which) from PBMCs. This CDR3 reads CASSESNPKNIQYF. The CDR3 DNA follows: TGTGCCAGCAGTGAAAGCAACCCCAAAAACATTCAGTACTTC.